This T cell receptor beta chain was obtained from a study of a mutant IDH1 vaccine in newly diagnosed glioma. Libraries were prepared by immunoSEQ multiplex PCR; TCRdb keeps only in-frame clonotypes and omits some of them. The sample carries approximately 70,000 clones, 60% to 85% recorded once. Sample time point: baseline, week 1 (first vaccination visit). As for treatment: pre-vaccination baseline after standard-of-care therapy. Trimming pared 9 bases from V and 3 bases from J, leaving 15 bases between. The length of the CDR3 is 13 residues. Germline loops: CDR1 SGHRS, CDR2 YFSETQ. The sequence derives from a man aged 50 to 60 with glioma. Sequenced material: PBMCs, taken from a glioma patient treated with radiotherapy, temozolomide or both. The V call is TRBV5-1, the J call TRBJ2-5, with D perhaps TRBD2 (5 bases). The CDR3 reads CAKDGRGKETQYF. The CDR3 DNA follows: TGCGCCAAAGACGGCAGAGGGAAAGAGACCCAGTACTTC.